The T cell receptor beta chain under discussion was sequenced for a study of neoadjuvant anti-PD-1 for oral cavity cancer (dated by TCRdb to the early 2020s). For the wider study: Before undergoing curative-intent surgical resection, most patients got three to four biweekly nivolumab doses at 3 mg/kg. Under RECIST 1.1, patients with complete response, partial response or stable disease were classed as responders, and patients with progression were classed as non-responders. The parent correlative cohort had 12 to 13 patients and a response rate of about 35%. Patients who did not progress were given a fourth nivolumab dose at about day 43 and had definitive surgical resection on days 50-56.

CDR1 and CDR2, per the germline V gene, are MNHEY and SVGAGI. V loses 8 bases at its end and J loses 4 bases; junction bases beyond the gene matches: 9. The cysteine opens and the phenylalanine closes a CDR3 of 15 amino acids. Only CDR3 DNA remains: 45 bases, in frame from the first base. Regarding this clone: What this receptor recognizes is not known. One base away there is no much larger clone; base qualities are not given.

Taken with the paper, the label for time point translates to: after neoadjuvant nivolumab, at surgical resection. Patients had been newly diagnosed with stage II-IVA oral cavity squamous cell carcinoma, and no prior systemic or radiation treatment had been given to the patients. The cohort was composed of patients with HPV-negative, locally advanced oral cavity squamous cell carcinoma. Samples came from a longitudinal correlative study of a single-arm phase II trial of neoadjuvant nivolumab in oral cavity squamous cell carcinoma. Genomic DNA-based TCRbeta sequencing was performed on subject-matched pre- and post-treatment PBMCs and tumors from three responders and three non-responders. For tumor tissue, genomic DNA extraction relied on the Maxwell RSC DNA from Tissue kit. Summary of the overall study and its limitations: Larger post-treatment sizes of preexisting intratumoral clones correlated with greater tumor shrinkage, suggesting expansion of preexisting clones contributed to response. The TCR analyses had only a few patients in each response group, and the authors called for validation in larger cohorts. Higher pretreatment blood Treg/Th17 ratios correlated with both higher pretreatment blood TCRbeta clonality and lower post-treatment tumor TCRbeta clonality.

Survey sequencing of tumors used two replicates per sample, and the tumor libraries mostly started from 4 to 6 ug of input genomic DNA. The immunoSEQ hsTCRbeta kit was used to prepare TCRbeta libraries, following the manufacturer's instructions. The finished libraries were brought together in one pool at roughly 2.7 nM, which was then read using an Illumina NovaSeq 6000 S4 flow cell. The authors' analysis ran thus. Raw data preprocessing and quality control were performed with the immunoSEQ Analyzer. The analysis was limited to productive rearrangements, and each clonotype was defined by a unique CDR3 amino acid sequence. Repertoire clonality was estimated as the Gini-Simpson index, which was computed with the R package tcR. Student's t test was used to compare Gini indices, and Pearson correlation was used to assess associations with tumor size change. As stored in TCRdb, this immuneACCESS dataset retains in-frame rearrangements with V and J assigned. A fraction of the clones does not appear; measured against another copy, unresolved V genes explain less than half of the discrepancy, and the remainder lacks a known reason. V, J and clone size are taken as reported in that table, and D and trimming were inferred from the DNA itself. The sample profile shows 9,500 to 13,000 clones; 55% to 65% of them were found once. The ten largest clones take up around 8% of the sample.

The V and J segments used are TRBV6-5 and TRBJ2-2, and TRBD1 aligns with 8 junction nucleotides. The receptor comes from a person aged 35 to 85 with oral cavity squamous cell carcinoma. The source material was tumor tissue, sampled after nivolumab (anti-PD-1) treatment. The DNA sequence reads TGTGCCAGCCACCGACAGGGGACGAGCACCGGGGAGCTGTTTTTT. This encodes CASHRQGTSTGELFF.